This T cell receptor (beta chain) is drawn from a study of blood T cell repertoires in COVID-19. The protocol was immunoSEQ multiplex PCR, while the TCRdb copy is restricted to in-frame clones and leaves out a portion. The sample lists 150,000 to 250,000 clones; around 90% were seen once. From germline, CDR1 is SNHLY and CDR2 FYNNEI. The CDR3 consists of 15 residues. With 6 bases removed from V and 5 bases from J, the gap between germline ends came to 19 bases. The V call is TRBV2, the J call TRBJ1-2, with D possibly being TRBD1 (6 bases). The source is a woman aged 25 to 39 who had recovered from COVID-19. Sequenced: PBMCs or T cells enriched from blood (not recorded which). For the CDR3, the DNA is TGTGCCAGCAGCGAGACCCGGACAGTTTTTTATGGCTACACCTTC. Its protein product is CASSETRTVFYGYTF.